This T cell receptor (beta chain) was sequenced during a study of cytomegalovirus exposure and HLA in healthy donors. Study findings and constraints: The tendency of first-cohort TCR clusters to co-occur in the approximately 120 validation repertoires was identified by a subsequent analysis. Diagnosis of cytomegalovirus status made by the classifier reportedly showed high specificity and sensitivity.

The repertoire was sequenced with immunoSEQ multiplex PCR; TCRdb's copy has only in-frame clones and lacks some. The table has more than 150,000 clones, around nine tenths seen once. Remarks on this clone: Antigen: not known.

J gave up 1 base and V 7 bases, and 6 bases lay outside the gene matches. The CDR3 consists of 15 residues. The germline V gene encodes CDR1 SNHLY and CDR2 FYNNEI. These donors were members of the 120-subject validation cohort, a group separate from the approximately 620-subject first cohort. Specimen: PBMCs. The chain has TRBV2 and TRBJ2-3, with 9 positions matching TRBD2. This clonotype was sampled from a man aged 18 to 29 in good health and CMV-seronegative. The CDR3 region is CASIPSGRRTDTQYF. CDR3 DNA sequence: TGTGCCAGCATCCCCAGCGGGAGGCGCACAGATACGCAGTATTTT. The variable domain in full, completed from reference TRBV2 and TRBJ2-3, reads EPEVTQTPSHQVTQMGQEVILRCVPISNHLYFYWYRQILGQKVEFLVSFYNNEISEKSEIFDDQFSVERPDGSNFTLKIRSTKLEDSAMYFCASIPSGRRTDTQYFGPGTRLTVL.